This TCR beta chain stems from a study of control samples from healthy donors and cancer patients. The CDR3 runs to 15 residues. Per germline, CDR1 SGDLS and CDR2 YYNGEE. J was trimmed by 2 bases and V by 0 bases; bases with no gene match: 2. Clones were read by immunoSEQ multiplex PCR, and TCRdb kept only the in-frame ones, dropping some. The data show about 180,000 clones, 85% to 95% seen once. This rearrangement joins TRBV9 to TRBJ2-5, with 9 nucleotides matching TRBD2. The TCR was taken from a woman aged 18-29 years in good health. Sequencing was performed on blood. CDR3: CASSVGLAEQETQYF. DNA for the CDR3: TGTGCCAGCAGCGTAGGACTAGCGGAACAAGAGACCCAGTACTTC.